The 28 T cell receptor beta chains below come from one sample, sequenced in a study of beta chain features in type 1 diabetes. Investigators reverse transcribed all isolated RNA, so they sequenced expressed TCRB transcripts. Sequencing used immunoSEQ multiplex PCR; TCRdb keeps in-frame clones, though not all of them. Altogether roughly 230,000 clones are present, 7.5% to 10% being singletons, with the ten largest covering 0.03% to 0.04%. The sequenced material came from naive CD4+ T cells from blood. The origin of the receptors is a woman under 30 in good health.

This clone was seen a handful of times. The gene calls are TRBV28 and TRBJ1-2, with D possibly being TRBD1 (6 bases). Germline lookup yields CDR1 MDHEN and CDR2 SYDVKM. CDR3 length equals 16 residues. V gave up 6 bases and J gave up 3 bases, with 20 bases separating them. The CDR3 nucleotides are TGTGCCAGCAGCCCAGGGACAACCCAATTCCACTATGGCTACACCTTC. Translating it yields CASSPGTTQFHYGYTF.

This clone was counted between two and nine times. The V gene is TRBV2, the J gene TRBJ2-1; possible D gene TRBD2, 5 bases. There are 15 residues in the CDR3. V lost 6 bases, J lost 3 bases, and 15 bases lay in between. Germline loops: CDR1 SNHLY, CDR2 FYNNEI. The CDR3, as DNA: TGTGCCAGCAGAGGGTGGGAGCGAATCTACAATGAGCAGTTCTTC. Its translation: CASRGWERIYNEQFF.

The V and J genes are TRBV7-8 and TRBJ2-2; tentatively, D is TRBD1 (6 bases). V lost 4 bases and J 6 bases, leaving 15 bases between the germline ends. Per germline, CDR1 SGHVS and CDR2 FQNEAQ. CDR3 length equals 15 residues. This chain's CDR3 is CASSSPYRVPGELFF. The DNA of the CDR3 is TGTGCCAGCAGCTCACCCTACAGGGTGCCCGGGGAGCTGTTTTTT.

CDR3 sequence (DNA): TGTGCCAGCAGCGCGGGGGTCCGAGACTCTGGAAACACCATATATTTT. Translated, it gives CASSAGVRDSGNTIYF. The genes are TRBV7-9 and TRBJ1-3; possible D gene TRBD1, 5 bases. Trimming removed 5 bases from V and 0 bases from J, with 14 bases in between. This CDR3 is 16 amino acids long. CDR1 and CDR2 from the germline V gene are SEHNR and FQNEAQ (reference sequence).

The chain carries TRBV29-1 and TRBJ1-1, with D perhaps matching TRBD1 (6 bases). CDR3 length: 13 residues. Per germline, CDR1 SQVTM and CDR2 ANQGSEA. V was cut by 4 bases and J by 1 base, with 10 bases left in between. This chain's CDR3 is CSVVGTKNTEAFF. Written as DNA, the CDR3 is TGCAGCGTTGTAGGGACAAAGAACACTGAAGCTTTCTTT.

This clone was seen a handful of times. The rearrangement links TRBV5-1 to TRBJ1-1, with 8 bases lining up with TRBD1. With V trimmed by 4 bases and J by 2 bases, 4 bases remained unmatched. Per germline, CDR1 SGHRS and CDR2 YFSETQ. The CDR3 length is 14 residues. The CDR3 region is CASSLTGANTEAFF. Here the CDR3 DNA reads TGCGCCAGCAGCCTGACAGGGGCCAACACTGAAGCTTTCTTT.

The rearrangement joins TRBV5-1 to TRBJ2-2; the match to TRBD2 covers 13 bases. Trimming took 2 bases from V and 0 from J; bases not matched to a gene: 4. The CDR3 is made up of 18 amino acids. Germline CDR1 SGHRS, CDR2 YFSETQ. CDR3 loop: CASSLTLAGGPNTGELFF. CDR3 nucleotide sequence: TGCGCCAGCAGCTTAACACTAGCGGGGGGGCCGAACACCGGGGAGCTGTTTTTT.

This clone appeared a few times. V usage is TRBV18 and J usage is TRBJ1-1; possibly TRBD1 for D (5 bases). The ends were cut back, 6 bases at V and 9 bases at J, with 23 bases in the middle. Germline V gives CDR1 KGHSH, CDR2 LQKENI. This CDR3 spans 15 amino acids. CDR3 in DNA: TGTGCCAGCTCGACCCAGGGCTTAGATCAGGATAAAGCTTTCTTT. Protein product: CASSTQGLDQDKAFF.

The chain combines TRBV7-9 with TRBJ2-7; the D gene is possibly TRBD1 (6 bases). The V end lost 5 bases, the J end lost 10 bases, and 18 bases lay between the germline ends. The CDR3 is made up of 13 amino acids. Germline V lookup: CDR1 SEHNR, CDR2 FQNEAQ (reference sequence). DNA of the CDR3: TGTGCCAGCAGCCCAGGATCCAGGGGAACCCAGTACTTC. This translates into CASSPGSRGTQYF.

The chain joins TRBV15 to TRBJ1-1; a possible D gene is TRBD1 (6 bases). The CDR3 is 15 residues long. Per germline, CDR1 LNHNV and CDR2 YYDKDF (reference sequence). V lost 0 bases and J lost 4, with 12 bases in between. The DNA of the CDR3 is TGTGCCACCAGCAGAGAGCCTGACAGGAGCACTGAAGCTTTCTTT. It is translated as CATSREPDRSTEAFF.

This clone was picked up a small number of times. This chain links TRBV4-1 with TRBJ1-2, with 7 bases matching TRBD1. The V and J ends lost 0 bases and 5 bases, in that order; junction bases with no gene match: 6. The CDR3 sequence is 15 residues long. The germline gives CDR1 MGHRA, CDR2 YSYEKL. The CDR3 sequence: CASSQEAGRGYGYTF. The CDR3, as DNA: TGCGCCAGCAGCCAAGAGGCCGGCAGGGGGTATGGCTACACCTTC.

The V call is TRBV19, the J call TRBJ1-5, with D hard to call. V lost 7 bases to trimming and J lost 1 base, with 17 bases between them. There are 16 residues in the CDR3. The germline CDR1 and CDR2 sequences are LNHDA and SQIVND (reference sequence). The CDR3 DNA reads as TGTGCCAGTACCAGCTCCGAGGCCTGGAGCAATCAGCCCCAGCATTTT. The encoded protein is CASTSSEAWSNQPQHF.

V and J are TRBV5-4 and TRBJ2-1, with 7 bases identical to TRBD2. The trim removed 0 bases at V and 5 bases at J, leaving 5 bases unmatched. The germline CDR1 and CDR2 sequences are SGHNT and YYREEE (reference sequence). CDR3 length: 15 residues. CDR3 protein: CASSLVGGPDNEQFF. The CDR3 coding sequence is TGTGCCAGCAGCTTGGTGGGAGGGCCCGACAATGAGCAGTTCTTC.

A few counts support this clone. This chain links TRBV6-6 with TRBJ2-2; tentatively, D is TRBD2 (6 bases). The CDR3 is made up of 13 amino acids. Germline V gives CDR1 MNHNY, CDR2 SVGAGI (reference sequence). Trimming pared 7 bases from V and 7 bases from J, leaving 13 bases between. CDR3: CASTGRGVGELFF. The DNA of the CDR3 is TGTGCCAGCACGGGGCGCGGGGTCGGGGAGCTGTTTTTT.

V gene TRBV19 combines with J gene TRBJ2-7, with D perhaps TRBD1 (6 bases). V lost 5 bases and J lost 2, with 16 bases in between. Per the germline V gene, CDR1 is LNHDA and CDR2 is SQIVND (reference sequence). The CDR3 length is 15 residues. The CDR3 region is CASSLWGDRTYEQYF. The CDR3 bases are TGTGCCAGTAGTTTATGGGGCGACAGGACCTACGAGCAGTACTTC.

This clone was seen a handful of times. The chain employs TRBV7-9 and TRBJ1-1; 8 positions match TRBD1. The CDR3 extends over 15 amino acids. Germline trimming cut 4 bases from V and 6 bases from J; bases unmatched to any gene: 10. Germline V gene sequence: CDR1 SEHNR, CDR2 FQNEAQ (reference sequence). In DNA form, the CDR3 reads TGTGCCAGCAGCTCGGCCCGGACAGGGAGCTCTGAAGCTTTCTTT. It codes for CASSSARTGSSEAFF.

This clone turned up a few times. J is TRBJ2-3 and V is TRBV5-1; 9 positions agree with TRBD2. V lost 4 bases and J lost 4; bases outside the gene matches: 10. The CDR3 consists of 16 residues. Germline CDR1 is SGHRS and CDR2 is YFSETQ. CDR3 in DNA: TGCGCCAGCAGCGCGGGACTAGCCGGGGGCCCAGATACGCAGTATTTT. Translating it yields CASSAGLAGGPDTQYF.

The rearrangement links TRBV6-1 to TRBJ1-2, with D tentatively TRBD1 (5 bases). V was shortened by 4 bases and J by 4 bases, with 16 bases between the two germline ends. The CDR3 totals 15 residues. CDR1 and CDR2 (germline): MNHNS, SASEGT. The CDR3 protein is CASSVSRDGLYGYTF. DNA of the CDR3: TGTGCCAGCAGTGTATCCAGGGATGGGCTCTATGGCTACACCTTC.

This clone has a handful of counts. The rearrangement uses TRBV2 and TRBJ1-1; no clear D. The ends were cut back, 2 bases at V and 3 bases at J, with 13 bases in the middle. Germline V gene lookup returns CDR1 SNHLY and CDR2 FYNNEI. The CDR3 has 15 residues. CDR3 loop: CASSELGRSDTEAFF. The CDR3 bases are TGTGCCAGCAGTGAATTGGGCAGGTCGGACACTGAAGCTTTCTTT.

This chain connects TRBV30 to TRBJ1-1; D gene uncertain. Germline CDR1 is GTSNPN and CDR2 is SVGIG (reference sequence). The CDR3 contains 13 residues. The V and J ends lost 5 bases and 6 bases respectively, with 16 bases between them. For the CDR3, the DNA is TGTGCCTGGGCCTCCGGGGTTTCTCCTGAAGCTTTCTTT. This translates into CAWASGVSPEAFF.

As to this clone: Other DNA sequences in the sample encode the same CDR3. The rearrangement joins TRBV18 to TRBJ1-1, with D perhaps matching TRBD1 (5 bases). CDR3 size: 13 residues. The germline CDR1 and CDR2 sequences are KGHSH and LQKENI. Trimming stripped 3 bases from V and 1 base from J, with 6 bases between. The CDR3 reads CASSPQGNTEAFF. As DNA, the CDR3 is TGTGCCAGCTCACCTCAGGGGAACACTGAAGCTTTCTTT.

There are a few counts of this clone. Other nucleotide sequences from this sample produce the same CDR3. The genes are TRBV15 and TRBJ2-2, with D possibly matching TRBD1 (6 bases). This CDR3 has 14 residues. The V and J ends lost 3 bases and 1 base respectively, with 6 bases between them. Germline lookup yields CDR1 LNHNV and CDR2 YYDKDF (reference sequence). The CDR3 loop is CATSRDRNTGELFF. The DNA of the CDR3 is TGTGCCACCAGCAGGGACAGGAACACCGGGGAGCTGTTTTTT.

The sample holds a few counts of this clone. V usage is TRBV5-1 and J usage is TRBJ2-6; 7 nucleotides align to TRBD1. The CDR3 has 16 residues. Germline V gene lookup returns CDR1 SGHRS and CDR2 YFSETQ. The trim removed 5 bases at V and 0 bases at J, leaving 5 bases unmatched. The CDR3 reads CASSVTGASGANVLTF. The CDR3 DNA reads TGCGCCAGCAGTGTTACAGGGGCCTCTGGGGCCAACGTCCTGACTTTC.

This clone was counted only a few times. CDR3 nucleotide sequence: TGTGCCAGCGGCGGGGGGGCGTTAAATGAGCAGTTCTTC. It codes for CASGGGALNEQFF. This rearrangement joins TRBV6-5 to TRBJ2-1; 9 bases align to TRBD2. Germline CDR1 and CDR2: MNHEY and SVGAGI. Trimming cost V 8 bases and J 7 bases; bases outside gene matches: 6. CDR3 length: 13 residues.

The V gene is TRBV11-2, the J gene TRBJ2-6; TRBD2 matches 8 bases. Per germline, CDR1 SGHAT and CDR2 FQNNGV. This CDR3 contains 17 residues. The V and J ends lost 7 bases and 3 bases, in that order; junction bases with no gene match: 11. The CDR3 protein is CASTSQAGGNGANVLTF. The CDR3 DNA reads TGTGCCAGCACCTCACAGGCGGGGGGCAATGGGGCCAACGTCCTGACTTTC. The full variable domain, with the rest looked up from reference TRBV11-2 and TRBJ2-6, is EAGVAQSPRYKIIEKRQSVAFWCNPISGHATLYWYQQILGQGPKLLIQFQNNGVVDDSQLPKDRFSAERLKGVDSTLKIQPAKLEDSAVYLCASTSQAGGNGANVLTFGAGSRLTVL.

This clone was counted only a few times. For the CDR3, the DNA is TGCGCCAGCAGCTTGGAGCCAGGGCAAAACATTCAGTACTTC. Translated: CASSLEPGQNIQYF. The chain uses TRBV5-1 and TRBJ2-4, with D perhaps matching TRBD1 (5 bases). With 0 bases removed from V and 5 bases from J, the gap between germline ends came to 9 bases. The CDR3 sequence is 14 residues long. From germline, CDR1 is SGHRS and CDR2 YFSETQ.

The chain employs TRBV6-1 and TRBJ1-5; D is unclear. This CDR3 is 12 amino acids long. V shed 6 bases and J shed 6 bases, with 9 bases lying between them. Germline V lookup: CDR1 MNHNS, CDR2 SASEGT. The CDR3 here is CASRVFGQPQHF. CDR3 DNA sequence: TGTGCCAGCAGGGTTTTCGGTCAGCCCCAGCATTTT.

The CDR3 nucleotides are TGTGCCAGCAGCTTAGGAGGTCAGCCCCAGCATTTT. Translating gives CASSLGGQPQHF. This chain links TRBV6-1 with TRBJ1-5; no firm D call. Germline CDR1 MNHNS, CDR2 SASEGT. The V and J ends lost 6 bases and 6 bases respectively, with 9 bases between them. This CDR3 region has 12 residues.